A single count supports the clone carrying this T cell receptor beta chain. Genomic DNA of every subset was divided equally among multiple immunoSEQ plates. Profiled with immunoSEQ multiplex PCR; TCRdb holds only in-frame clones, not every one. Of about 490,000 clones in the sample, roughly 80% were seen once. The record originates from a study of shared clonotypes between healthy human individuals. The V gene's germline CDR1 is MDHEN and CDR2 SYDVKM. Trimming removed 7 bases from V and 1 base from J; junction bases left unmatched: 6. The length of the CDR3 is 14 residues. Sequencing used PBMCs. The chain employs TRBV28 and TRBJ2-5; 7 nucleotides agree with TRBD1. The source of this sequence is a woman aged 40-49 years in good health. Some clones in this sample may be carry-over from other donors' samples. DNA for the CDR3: TGTGCCAGCACCGAATCAGGGGGCCAAGAGACCCAGTACTTC. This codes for CASTESGGQETQYF. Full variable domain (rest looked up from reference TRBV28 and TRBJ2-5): DVKVTQSSRYLVKRTGEKVFLECVQDMDHENMFWYRQDPGLGLRLIYFSYDVKMKEKGDIPEGYSVSREKKERFSLILESASTNQTSMYLCASTESGGQETQYFGPGTRLLVL.